Listed below are T cell receptor beta chains from one sample, sequenced in a study of T cells in Graves' hyperthyroidism and ophthalmopathy. TCRdb ran MiXCR on the multiplex PCR reads and lists one entry per CDR3 protein. The table shows about 130,000 distinct CDR3 sequences, with approximately 20% occurring only once. The sequenced sample consisted of blood. Receptor source: a woman between 45 and 60 years old with Graves' hyperthyroidism that later progressed to Graves' ophthalmopathy. The CDR3 runs from the conserved cysteine through the conserved F or W.

j_call: TRBJ2-7; v_call: TRBV28; cdr3_length: 14; cdr3_aa: CASSPRAGHYEQYF
j_call: TRBJ2-1; v_call: TRBV12-3/TRBV12-4; cdr3_length: 17; cdr3_aa: CASSPESGSNSYNEQFF
j_call: TRBJ2-5; v_call: TRBV20-1; cdr3_length: 13; cdr3_aa: CSAPTTDQETQYF
j_call: TRBJ2-1; v_call: TRBV12-3/TRBV12-4; cdr3_length: 15; cdr3_aa: CASRSAGEVPGEQFF
j_call: TRBJ2-1; v_call: TRBV29-1; cdr3_length: 12; cdr3_aa: CSVDQTTNEQFF
j_call: TRBJ2-5; v_call: TRBV30; cdr3_length: 13; cdr3_aa: CAWKQGVGETQYF
j_call: TRBJ2-2; v_call: TRBV6-1; cdr3_length: 14; cdr3_aa: CASRRTGGNGELFF
j_call: TRBJ1-6; v_call: TRBV30; cdr3_length: 14; cdr3_aa: CAWSPGQVNSPLHF
j_call: TRBJ1-1; v_call: TRBV5-1; cdr3_length: 13; cdr3_aa: CASRTTGDTEAFF
j_call: TRBJ1-1; v_call: TRBV20-1; cdr3_length: 14; cdr3_aa: CSATPEAANTEAFF
j_call: TRBJ2-1; v_call: TRBV20-1; cdr3_length: 15; cdr3_aa: CSARGGTSGGNEQFF
j_call: TRBJ2-1; v_call: TRBV6-9; cdr3_length: 16; cdr3_aa: CASSYSSPATTGEQFF
j_call: TRBJ1-2; v_call: TRBV20-1; cdr3_length: 12; cdr3_aa: CSASANHYGYTF
j_call: TRBJ2-7; v_call: TRBV11-2; cdr3_length: 14; cdr3_aa: CASSGSSGSYEQYF
j_call: TRBJ2-1; v_call: TRBV12-3/TRBV12-4; cdr3_length: 14; cdr3_aa: CASSSPYSYNEQFF
j_call: TRBJ2-1; v_call: TRBV24-1; cdr3_length: 17; cdr3_aa: CATSDYPSTSGRNEQFF
j_call: TRBJ1-2; v_call: TRBV27; cdr3_length: 14; cdr3_aa: CASSTRGLDYGYTF
j_call: TRBJ1-1; v_call: TRBV6-5; cdr3_length: 16; cdr3_aa: CASSYLAGLPNTEAFF
j_call: TRBJ2-5; v_call: TRBV29-1; cdr3_length: 11; cdr3_aa: CSGIRGETQYF
j_call: TRBJ2-1; v_call: TRBV20-1; cdr3_length: 15; cdr3_aa: CSARDPGGRDNEQFF
j_call: TRBJ2-7; v_call: TRBV20-1; cdr3_length: 16; cdr3_aa: CSASSPGQDSSYEQYF
j_call: TRBJ1-2; v_call: TRBV5-1; cdr3_length: 13; cdr3_aa: CASSIGTDYGYTF
j_call: TRBJ2-7; v_call: TRBV7-3; cdr3_length: 15; cdr3_aa: CASSSQPGAPYEQYF
j_call: TRBJ2-7; v_call: TRBV4-1; cdr3_length: 14; cdr3_aa: CASSRTGLSYEQYF
j_call: TRBJ2-1; v_call: TRBV12-3/TRBV12-4; cdr3_length: 14; cdr3_aa: CASRQGASYNEQFF
j_call: TRBJ2-3; v_call: TRBV28; cdr3_length: 14; cdr3_aa: CASSEGLAQRTQYF
j_call: TRBJ1-1; v_call: TRBV18; cdr3_length: 14; cdr3_aa: CASSPEGRRTEAFF
j_call: TRBJ2-1; v_call: TRBV20-1; cdr3_length: 15; cdr3_aa: CSARKIAGGAREQFF
j_call: TRBJ2-7; v_call: TRBV11-2; cdr3_length: 15; cdr3_aa: CASSPGPGPLSEQYF
j_call: TRBJ2-7; v_call: TRBV7-3; cdr3_length: 16; cdr3_aa: CASSLTRVQGSYEQYF
j_call: TRBJ1-2; v_call: TRBV28; cdr3_length: 13; cdr3_aa: CASSQGGYYGYTF